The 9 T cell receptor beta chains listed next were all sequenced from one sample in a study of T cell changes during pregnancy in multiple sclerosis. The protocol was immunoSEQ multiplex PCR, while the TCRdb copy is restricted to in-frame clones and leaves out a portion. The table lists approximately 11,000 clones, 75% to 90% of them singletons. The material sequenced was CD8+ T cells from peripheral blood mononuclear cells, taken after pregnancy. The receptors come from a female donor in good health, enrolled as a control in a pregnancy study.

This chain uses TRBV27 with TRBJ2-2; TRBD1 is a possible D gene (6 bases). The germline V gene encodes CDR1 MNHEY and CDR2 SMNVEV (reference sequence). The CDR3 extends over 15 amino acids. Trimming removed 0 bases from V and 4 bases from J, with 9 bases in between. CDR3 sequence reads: CASSLSTGITGELFF. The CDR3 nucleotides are TGTGCCAGCAGTTTATCCACAGGGATCACCGGGGAGCTGTTTTTT.

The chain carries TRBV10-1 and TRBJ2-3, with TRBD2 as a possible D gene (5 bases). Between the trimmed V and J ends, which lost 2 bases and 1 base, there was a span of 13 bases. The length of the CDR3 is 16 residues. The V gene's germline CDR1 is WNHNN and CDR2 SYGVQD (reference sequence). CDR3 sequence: CASSEPLARRTDTQYF. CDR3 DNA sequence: TGCGCCAGCAGTGAGCCATTAGCGAGACGCACAGATACGCAGTATTTT.

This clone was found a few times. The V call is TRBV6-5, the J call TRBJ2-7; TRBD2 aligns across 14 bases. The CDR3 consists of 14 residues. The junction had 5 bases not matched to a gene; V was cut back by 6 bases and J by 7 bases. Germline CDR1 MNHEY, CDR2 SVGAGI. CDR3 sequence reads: CASSPWTSGREQYF. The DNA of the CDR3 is TGTGCCAGCAGCCCGTGGACTAGCGGGAGGGAGCAGTACTTC.

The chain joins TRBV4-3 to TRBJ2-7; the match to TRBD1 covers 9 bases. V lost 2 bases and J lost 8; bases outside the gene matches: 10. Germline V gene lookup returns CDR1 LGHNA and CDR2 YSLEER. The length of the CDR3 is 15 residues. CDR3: CASSQRQGEASQQYF. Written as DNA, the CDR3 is TGCGCCAGCAGCCAACGACAGGGGGAAGCCTCCCAGCAGTACTTC.

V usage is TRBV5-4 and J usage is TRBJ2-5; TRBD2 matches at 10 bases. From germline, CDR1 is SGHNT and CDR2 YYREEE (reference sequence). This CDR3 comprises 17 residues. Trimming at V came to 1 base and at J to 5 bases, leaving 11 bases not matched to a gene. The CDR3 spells CASSLRRIAGGGETQYF. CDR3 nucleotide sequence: TGTGCCAGCAGCTTGAGGAGGATAGCGGGGGGCGGGGAGACCCAGTACTTC.

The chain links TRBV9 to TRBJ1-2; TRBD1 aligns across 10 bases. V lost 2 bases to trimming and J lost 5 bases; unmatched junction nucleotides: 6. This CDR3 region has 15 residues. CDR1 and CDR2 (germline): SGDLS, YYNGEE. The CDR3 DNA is TGTGCCAGCAGCGTCGGGACAGGGGCCTGGTATGGCTACACCTTC. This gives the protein CASSVGTGAWYGYTF. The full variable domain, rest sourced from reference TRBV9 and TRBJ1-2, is DSGVTQTPKHLITATGQRVTLRCSPRSGDLSVYWYQQSLDQGLQFLIQYYNGEERAKGNILERFSAQQFPDLHSELNLSSLELGDSALYFCASSVGTGAWYGYTFGSGTRLTVV.

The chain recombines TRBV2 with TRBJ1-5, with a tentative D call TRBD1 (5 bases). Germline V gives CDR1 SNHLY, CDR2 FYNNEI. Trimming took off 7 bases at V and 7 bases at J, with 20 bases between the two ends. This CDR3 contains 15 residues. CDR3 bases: TGTGCCAGCATGGGTCGAGACAGATTTTCCCAGCCCCAGCATTTT. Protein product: CASMGRDRFSQPQHF. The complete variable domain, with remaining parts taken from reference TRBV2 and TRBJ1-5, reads EPEVTQTPSHQVTQMGQEVILRCVPISNHLYFYWYRQILGQKVEFLVSFYNNEISEKSEIFDDQFSVERPDGSNFTLKIRSTKLEDSAMYFCASMGRDRFSQPQHFGDGTRLSIL.

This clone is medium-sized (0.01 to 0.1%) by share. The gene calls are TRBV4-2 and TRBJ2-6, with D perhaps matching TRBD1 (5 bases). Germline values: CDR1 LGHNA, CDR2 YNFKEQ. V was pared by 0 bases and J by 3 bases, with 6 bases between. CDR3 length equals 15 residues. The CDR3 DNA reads TGTGCCAGCAGCCAAGATCAGGGTGGGGCCAACGTCCTGACTTTC. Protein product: CASSQDQGGANVLTF.

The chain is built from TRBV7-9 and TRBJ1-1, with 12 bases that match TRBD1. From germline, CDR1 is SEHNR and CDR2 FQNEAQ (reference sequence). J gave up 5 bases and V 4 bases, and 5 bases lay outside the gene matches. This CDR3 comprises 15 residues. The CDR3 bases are TGTGCCAGCAGCTCCGGGACAGGGGGCGGGACTGAAGCTTTCTTT. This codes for CASSSGTGGGTEAFF. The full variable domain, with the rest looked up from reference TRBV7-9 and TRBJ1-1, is DTGVSQNPRHKITKRGQNVTFRCDPISEHNRLYWYRQTLGQGPEFLTYFQNEAQLEKSRLLSDRFSAERPKGSFSTLEIQRTEQGDSAMYLCASSSGTGGGTEAFFGQGTRLTVV.